This is a list of T cell receptor beta chains from one sample in a study of blood T cell repertoires in COVID-19. The method was immunoSEQ multiplex PCR; TCRdb's version includes in-frame clones alone and lacks a portion of them. Of hundreds of thousands of clones listed, approximately 89% were seen once; the top ten hold roughly a tenth. Sample: PBMCs or T cells enriched from blood (not recorded which). These receptors were taken from a woman between 35 and 50 years old who had recovered from COVID-19. CDR3s include the opening cysteine and the closing phenylalanine or tryptophan. The D gene is left open where the match is weak. Only part of the rows carry a size: once, few, many, or a class if the clone is expanded.

TRBD1,TRBV11-2,TRBJ1-2,many,TGTGCCAGCAGGCCCCAAGGGGACAGGCTTGGCTACACCTTC,CASRPQGDRLGYTF
TRBD1,TRBV19,TRBJ1-2,NA,TGTGCCAGTAGTATCCGTACGACAGGGAATGGCTACACCTTC,CASSIRTTGNGYTF
NA,TRBV30,TRBJ1-2,NA,TGTGCCTGGAGTGCCCTTGGGCAGGGTAATAATTATGGCTACACCTTC,CAWSALGQGNNYGYTF
TRBD1,TRBV15,TRBJ2-7,NA,TGTGCCACCAGCAGACCTCTCCCCGGGACAGCACACTACGAGCAGTACTTC,CATSRPLPGTAHYEQYF
TRBD2,TRBV29-1,TRBJ2-7,NA,TGCAGCGCTCAAGCGGGAGGGCCAGGGAACGAGCAGTACTTC,CSAQAGGPGNEQYF
TRBD1,TRBV19,TRBJ2-1,NA,TGTGCCAGTACCCGCTTGGGACAGGGGGCAAATGAGCAGTTCTTC,CASTRLGQGANEQFF
NA,TRBV10-2,TRBJ1-6,NA,TGCGCCAGCAGTGAGTATGGAGTTACCTCCTTATACGGATCACCCCTCCACTTT,CASSEYGVTSLYGSPLHF
NA,TRBV10-3,TRBJ2-6,NA,TGTGCCATCAGCGAAGGGACTGCTGGGGCCAACGTCCTGACTTTC,CAISEGTAGANVLTF
NA,TRBV11-2,TRBJ2-2,NA,TGTGCCAGCATAAGTGGGGCGATCACCGGGGAGCTGTTTTTT,CASISGAITGELFF
TRBD1,TRBV3-1/TRBV3-2,TRBJ1-2,once,TGTGCCAGCAGCCAAGCCGGAACGACAGGGGCGTATGGCTACACCTTC,CASSQAGTTGAYGYTF
TRBD2,TRBV11-2,TRBJ2-3,NA,TGTGCCAGCAGCGACGGGGTAGCGGGGGGGCTTGGTACGCAGTATTTT,CASSDGVAGGLGTQYF
TRBD1,TRBV30,TRBJ1-1,once,TGTGCCTGGACGTCTGACAGGGGAACTGAAGCTTTCTTT,CAWTSDRGTEAFF
TRBD1,TRBV5-6,TRBJ2-5,once,TGTGCCAGCAGCTATGGACAGGGGCTGGGGACCCAGTACTTC,CASSYGQGLGTQYF
NA,TRBV5-4,TRBJ1-6,NA,TGTGCCAGCAGCTACAGGGCAGGGGATAATTCACCCCTCCACTTT,CASSYRAGDNSPLHF
TRBD2,TRBV28,TRBJ2-3,few,TGTGCCAGCAGTTTTATACGGGGGGGCAGAGATACGCAGTATTTT,CASSFIRGGRDTQYF
TRBD2,TRBV27,TRBJ2-7,NA,TGTGCCAGCAGTTTATCTCCCAGCGGGAGTGGATACGAGCAGTACTTC,CASSLSPSGSGYEQYF
NA,TRBV6-5,TRBJ1-2,NA,TGTGCCAGCAGTTACTCGATTGGGGGCGGCTACACCTTC,CASSYSIGGGYTF
TRBD1,TRBV28,TRBJ1-3,NA,TGTGCCAGCAGTCTACGGGGGACAGCTTACGGATACACCATATATTTT,CASSLRGTAYGYTIYF
NA,TRBV23-1,TRBJ1-6,NA,TGCGCCAGCAGTCAATGGTCGACACCTGGCTCCTATAATTCACCCCTCCACTTT,CASSQWSTPGSYNSPLHF
NA,TRBV9,TRBJ1-1,NA,TGTGCCAGCAGCGTAGGGGCAGCTTACACTGAAGCTTTCTTT,CASSVGAAYTEAFF
NA,TRBV24-1,TRBJ2-7,once,TGTGCCACCAGTGATTTGAGCTCGGAGCAGTACTTC,CATSDLSSEQYF
TRBD1,TRBV30,TRBJ1-5,once,TGTGCCTGGAGTGGAAGGACAGGGGGTTGGGGACAGCCCCAGCATTTT,CAWSGRTGGWGQPQHF
TRBD2,TRBV29-1,TRBJ2-3,NA,TGCAGCCCCCGACTAGCGGGAGTCACAGATACGCAGTATTTT,CSPRLAGVTDTQYF
NA,TRBV4-1,TRBJ2-7,NA,TGCGCCAGCAGCCGGAGCCCAGTCTACGAGCAGTACTTC,CASSRSPVYEQYF
NA,TRBV2,TRBJ2-7,NA,TGTGCCAGCAGTGCCCGGTACGAGCAGTACTTC,CASSARYEQYF
NA,TRBV5-1,TRBJ2-7,NA,TGCGCCAGCAGCTTGGGTAGCGACTCCTACGAGCAGTACTTC,CASSLGSDSYEQYF
NA,TRBV28,TRBJ2-1,NA,TGTGCCAGCACCTCCGGGACACTAAGAAACGGTGAGCAGTTCTTC,CASTSGTLRNGEQFF
TRBD2,TRBV14,TRBJ2-5,NA,TGTGCCAGCAGCCAAGAAAGGTTCTTAGCGGGGGGAGAGGAGACCCAGTACTTC,CASSQERFLAGGEETQYF
TRBD2,TRBV11-2,TRBJ2-2,few,TGTGCCAGCAGTTGGGGGACTAGCGTCGCCGGGGAGCTGTTTTTT,CASSWGTSVAGELFF
TRBD1,TRBV11-2,TRBJ2-7,once,TGTGCCAGCAGCTTAGACGGGACAGGGTCAAACGAGCAGTACTTC,CASSLDGTGSNEQYF
TRBD2,TRBV7-2,TRBJ2-1,NA,TGTGCCAGCAGCTTAGATAGCGGGGTCAATGAGCAGTTCTTC,CASSLDSGVNEQFF
NA,TRBV24-1,TRBJ2-2,once,TGTGCCACCAGTGGAACTGCCGGGTGGACCGGGGAGCTGTTTTTT,CATSGTAGWTGELFF
TRBD2,TRBV19,TRBJ2-1,NA,TGTGCCAGTAGTATCGGACTAGCTGCCAGCTCCTACAATGAGCAGTTCTTC,CASSIGLAASSYNEQFF
NA,TRBV5-1,TRBJ2-4,NA,TGCGCCAGCAGCCCGATCCGGACGGAGGAAAACATTCAGTACTTC,CASSPIRTEENIQYF
NA,TRBV7-9,TRBJ2-7,NA,TGTGCCAGCAGCTTAGCCCCTGCCTACGAGCAGTACTTC,CASSLAPAYEQYF
TRBD2,TRBV27,TRBJ2-3,NA,TGTGCCAGCAGTTTAAGCGGTGCGGGGGGTACGCAGTATTTT,CASSLSGAGGTQYF
NA,TRBV5-4,TRBJ2-5,NA,TGTGCCAGCAGCTTGGCCTTAGTCCAAGAGACCCAGTACTTC,CASSLALVQETQYF
TRBD1,TRBV11-1,TRBJ1-1,NA,TGTGCCAGTAGAAGGACAGGGACCACTGAAGCTTTCTTT,CASRRTGTTEAFF
NA,TRBV3-1/TRBV3-2,TRBJ2-7,NA,TGTGCCAGCAGCCAAGCCTATACCTACGAGCAGTACTTC,CASSQAYTYEQYF
NA,TRBV9,TRBJ1-1,NA,TGTGCCAGCAGCCCAGGGCATCAGAGATGGGACACTGAAGCTTTCTTT,CASSPGHQRWDTEAFF
TRBD1,TRBV7-3,TRBJ2-5,NA,TGTGCCAGCAGCTCCGGACAGGGTGGTTGGGAGACCCAGTACTTC,CASSSGQGGWETQYF
TRBD1,TRBV27,TRBJ1-2,once,TGTGCCTGGGACAGGGGGGGCTATGGCTACACCTTC,CAWDRGGYGYTF
TRBD2,TRBV19,TRBJ2-2,NA,TGTGCCAGTAAGAGGGAGGGCAGTGTGTTTTTT,CASKREGSVFF
NA,TRBV29-1,TRBJ1-2,NA,TGCAGCGTTGCTGGCCTTCCTAACTATGGCTACACCTTC,CSVAGLPNYGYTF
TRBD1,TRBV7-9,TRBJ2-7,NA,TGTGCCAGCACCCTACAGGGGATCTCCTACGAGCAGTACTTC,CASTLQGISYEQYF
NA,TRBV19,TRBJ2-6,NA,TGTGCCAGTAGTTCTTACAGGGCCGGCGGGGCCAACGTCCTGACTTTC,CASSSYRAGGANVLTF
NA,TRBV9,TRBJ1-3,NA,TGTGCCAGCAGCCCTCCCGGGGGTTCGAATGGAAACACCATATATTTT,CASSPPGGSNGNTIYF
TRBD2,TRBV7-3,TRBJ2-1,NA,TGTGCCAGCAGCTCCCAGACTAGACTAGCGGCGGGGGGCAATGAGCAGTTCTTC,CASSSQTRLAAGGNEQFF
NA,TRBV29-1,TRBJ1-1,NA,TGCAGCGCCGAGGAGGCGGCGAACACTGAAGCTTTCTTT,CSAEEAANTEAFF